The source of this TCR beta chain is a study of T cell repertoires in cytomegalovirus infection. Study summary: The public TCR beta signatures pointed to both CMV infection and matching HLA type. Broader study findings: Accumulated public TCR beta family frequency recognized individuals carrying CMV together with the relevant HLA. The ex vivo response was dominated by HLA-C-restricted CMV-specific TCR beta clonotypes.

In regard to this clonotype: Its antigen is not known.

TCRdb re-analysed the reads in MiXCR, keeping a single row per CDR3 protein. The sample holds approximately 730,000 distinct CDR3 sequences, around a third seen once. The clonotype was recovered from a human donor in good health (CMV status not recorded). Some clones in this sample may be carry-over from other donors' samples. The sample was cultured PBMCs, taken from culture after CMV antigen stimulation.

The CDR3 sequence is CASSRYLLKLGNNEQFF. The DNA for the CDR3 is TGTGCCAGTAGTAGATATCTCCTCAAACTAGGCAACAATGAGCAGTTCTTC. The chain links TRBV19 to TRBJ2-1, with D possibly matching TRBD2 (5 bases). Per the germline V gene, CDR1 is LNHDA and CDR2 is SQIVND (reference sequence). The CDR3 runs 17 residues. The V gene lost 4 bases and the J gene lost 5 bases, with 21 bases spanning the gap.